This record covers a single T cell receptor (beta chain). This specimen comes from a study of T-cell memory formation after mild COVID-19. MiXCR was run by TCRdb on the 5' RACE reads, yielding one entry per CDR3 protein. This repertoire shows fewer than 350,000 distinct CDR3 sequences, 15% to 20% found once; its top ten account for roughly 23%. Trimming removed 1 base from V and 5 bases from J, with 12 bases in between. From germline, CDR1 is SGDLS and CDR2 YYNGEE. CDR3 size: 14 residues. The sample taken for sequencing was PBMCs or a T cell subset sorted from them (not recorded which). V gene TRBV9 combines with J gene TRBJ2-5, with D possibly being TRBD2 (6 bases). The sequence derives from a man in his late teens or twenties who had mild COVID-19 (a few samples of this study predate the infection). Cell type and time point are not known. The CDR3 coding sequence is TGTGCCAGCAGCGTACTAATCGGGGGTGAGACCCAGTACTTC. It yields the protein CASSVLIGGETQYF.